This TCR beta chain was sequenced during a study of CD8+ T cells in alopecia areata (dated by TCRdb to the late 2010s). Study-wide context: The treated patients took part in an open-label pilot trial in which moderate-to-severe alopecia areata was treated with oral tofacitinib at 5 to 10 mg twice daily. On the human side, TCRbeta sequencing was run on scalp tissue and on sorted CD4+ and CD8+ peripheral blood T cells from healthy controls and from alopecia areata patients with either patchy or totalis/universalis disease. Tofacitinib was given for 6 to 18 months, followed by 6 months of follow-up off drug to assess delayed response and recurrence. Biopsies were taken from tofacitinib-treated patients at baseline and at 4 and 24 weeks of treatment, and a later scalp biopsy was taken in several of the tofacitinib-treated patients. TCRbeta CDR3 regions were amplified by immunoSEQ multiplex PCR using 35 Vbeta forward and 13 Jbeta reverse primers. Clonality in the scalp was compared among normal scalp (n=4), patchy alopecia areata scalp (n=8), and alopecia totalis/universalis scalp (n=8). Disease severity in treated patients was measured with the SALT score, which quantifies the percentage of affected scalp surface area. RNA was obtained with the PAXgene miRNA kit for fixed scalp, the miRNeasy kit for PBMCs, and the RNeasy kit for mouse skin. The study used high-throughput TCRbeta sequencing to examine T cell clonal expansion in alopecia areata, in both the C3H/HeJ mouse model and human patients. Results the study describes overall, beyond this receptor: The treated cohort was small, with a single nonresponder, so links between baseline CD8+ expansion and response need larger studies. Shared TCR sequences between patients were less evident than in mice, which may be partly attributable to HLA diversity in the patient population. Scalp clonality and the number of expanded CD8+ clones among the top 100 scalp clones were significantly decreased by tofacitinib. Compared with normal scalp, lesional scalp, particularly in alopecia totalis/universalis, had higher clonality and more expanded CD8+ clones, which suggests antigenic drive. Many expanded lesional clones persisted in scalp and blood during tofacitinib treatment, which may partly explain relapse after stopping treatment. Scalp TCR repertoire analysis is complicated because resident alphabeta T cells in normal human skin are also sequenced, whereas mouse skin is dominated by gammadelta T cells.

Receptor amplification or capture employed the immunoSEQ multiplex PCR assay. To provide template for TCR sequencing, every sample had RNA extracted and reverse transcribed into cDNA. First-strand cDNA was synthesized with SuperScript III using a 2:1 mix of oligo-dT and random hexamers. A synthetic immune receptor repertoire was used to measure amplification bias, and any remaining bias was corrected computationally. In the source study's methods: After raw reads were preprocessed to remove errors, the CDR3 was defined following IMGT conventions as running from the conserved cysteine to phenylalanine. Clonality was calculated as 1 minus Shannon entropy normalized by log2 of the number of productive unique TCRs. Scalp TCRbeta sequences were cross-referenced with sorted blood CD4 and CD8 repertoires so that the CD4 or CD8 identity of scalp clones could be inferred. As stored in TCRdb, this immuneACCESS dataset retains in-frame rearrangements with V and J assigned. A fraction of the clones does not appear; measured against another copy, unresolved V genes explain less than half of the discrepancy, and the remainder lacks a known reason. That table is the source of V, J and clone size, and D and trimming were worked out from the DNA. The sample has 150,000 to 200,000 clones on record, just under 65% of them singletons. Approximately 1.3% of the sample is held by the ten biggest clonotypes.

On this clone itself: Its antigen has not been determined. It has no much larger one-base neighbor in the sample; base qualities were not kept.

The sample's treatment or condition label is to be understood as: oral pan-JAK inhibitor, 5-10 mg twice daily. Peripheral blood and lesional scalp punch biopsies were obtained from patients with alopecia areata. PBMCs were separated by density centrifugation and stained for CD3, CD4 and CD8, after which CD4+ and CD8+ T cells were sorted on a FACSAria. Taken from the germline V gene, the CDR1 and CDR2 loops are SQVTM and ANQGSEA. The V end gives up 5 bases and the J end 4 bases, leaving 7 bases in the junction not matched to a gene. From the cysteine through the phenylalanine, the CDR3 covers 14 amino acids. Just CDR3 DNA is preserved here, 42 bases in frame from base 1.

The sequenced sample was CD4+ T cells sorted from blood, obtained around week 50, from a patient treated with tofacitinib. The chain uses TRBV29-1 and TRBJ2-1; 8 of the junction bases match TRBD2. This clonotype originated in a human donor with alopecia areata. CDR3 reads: CSVYLSGVYNEQFF. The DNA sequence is TGCAGCGTTTACCTTAGCGGGGTTTACAATGAGCAGTTCTTC.